The 23 T cell receptor beta chains listed next were all sequenced from one sample in a study of CD8 T cells in Susac syndrome. Random hexamers primed reverse transcription of about 0.45 to 1 ug RNA. TCRdb re-called the immunoSEQ multiplex PCR reads through MiXCR, storing one row per CDR3 protein. Of approximately 200,000 distinct CDR3 sequences listed, 95% are singletons. The sample taken for sequencing was CD4+ T cells from PBMCs. These TCRs come from a human donor with multiple sclerosis.

This clonotype was recorded once. J is TRBJ2-5 and V is TRBV9, with 8 bases fitting TRBD1. The V gene end was trimmed by 4 bases and the J gene end by 1 base; junction bases not matched to a gene: 6. The CDR3 has 15 amino acids. Germline V gene data show CDR1 as SGDLS and CDR2 as YYNGEE. The CDR3 nucleotides are TGTGCCAGCAGCCGGATTGGACAGGGCCAAGAGACCCAGTACTTC. It is translated as CASSRIGQGQETQYF.

The V call is TRBV3-1, the J call TRBJ2-7; D tentatively reads TRBD1 or TRBD2 (5 bases each). The CDR3 length is 13 residues. Per germline, CDR1 LGHDT and CDR2 YNNKEL (reference sequence). V dropped 2 bases and J dropped 7 bases, with 12 bases sitting between them. The CDR3 nucleotides read TGTGCCAGCAGCCAAATGAGGGGCGGGGAGCAGTACTTC. It translates to CASSQMRGGEQYF.

The chain is built from TRBV18 and TRBJ2-1, with D perhaps matching TRBD1 (6 bases). The CDR3 totals 17 residues. The V end lost 3 bases, the J end lost 0 bases, and 15 bases lay between the germline ends. Germline CDR1 is KGHSH and CDR2 is LQKENI. This CDR3 is CASSPLRGRGSYNEQFF. The CDR3, as DNA: TGTGCCAGCTCACCGCTTAGGGGCAGGGGCTCCTACAATGAGCAGTTCTTC.

This clonotype was seen only once. The V gene is TRBV5-6, the J gene TRBJ1-2, with no clear D. V lost 4 bases and J 4 bases, leaving 32 bases between the germline ends. Per the germline V gene, CDR1 is SGHDT and CDR2 is YYEEEE. CDR3 length equals 20 residues. The CDR3 sequence is CASSPERTTFRAGSLYGYTF. CDR3 in DNA: TGTGCCAGCAGCCCGGAGCGGACCACATTTAGGGCAGGATCACTCTATGGCTACACCTTC.

The chain recombines TRBV29-1 with TRBJ1-1, with TRBD1 as a possible D gene (5 bases). The CDR3 sequence is 12 residues long. Germline-derived CDR1 and CDR2 are SQVTM and ANQGSEA. Trimming removed 3 bases at V and 10 bases at J, with 15 bases between. The CDR3 region has the DNA TGCAGCGTTGACGGACAAACTACGCGAGCTTTCTTT. This translates into CSVDGQTTRAFF. The complete variable domain, with remaining parts taken from reference TRBV29-1 and TRBJ1-1, reads SAVISQKPSRDICQRGTSLTIQCQVDSQVTMMFWYRQQPGQSLTLIATANQGSEATYESGFVIDKFPISRPNLTFSTLTVSNMSPEDSSIYLCSVDGQTTRAFFGQGTRLTVV.

The chain joins TRBV3-1 to TRBJ1-2, with a tentative D call TRBD1 (5 bases). Per germline, CDR1 LGHDT and CDR2 YNNKEL (reference sequence). The CDR3 has 12 amino acids. V lost 4 bases to trimming and J lost 6 bases, with 9 bases between them. The CDR3 is CASSRLGDGYTF. The CDR3 coding sequence is TGTGCCAGCAGCCGGTTAGGGGATGGCTACACCTTC.

This clonotype has only one observation. The chain couples TRBV6-4 to TRBJ2-1; D ambiguous. This CDR3 has 12 residues. Germline CDR1 is MRHNA and CDR2 is SNTAGT. The V end was cut by 4 bases, the J end by 10 bases, with 11 bases between. The CDR3 sequence: CASSAGSGEQFF. The CDR3 nucleotides read TGTGCCAGCAGTGCAGGAAGTGGGGAGCAGTTCTTC.

This clonotype came up once. The V and J genes are TRBV29-1 and TRBJ2-1, with D perhaps TRBD1 or TRBD2 (6 bases each). V was trimmed by 8 bases and J by 6 bases, leaving 17 bases between them. Germline CDR1 reads SQVTM; CDR2 reads ANQGSEA. This CDR3 is 13 amino acids long. CDR3 sequence reads: CSTGRGVSNEQFF. CDR3 coding DNA: TGCAGCACTGGAAGGGGGGTTAGCAATGAGCAGTTCTTC.

The genes are TRBV18 and TRBJ1-2; possibly TRBD1 for D (6 bases). The V end lost 3 bases, the J end lost 5 bases, and 13 bases lay between the germline ends. Germline V gene data show CDR1 as KGHSH and CDR2 as LQKENI. The CDR3 length is 14 residues. The CDR3 loop is CASSPRTDAYGYTF. In DNA, the CDR3 is TGTGCCAGCTCACCTAGGACAGATGCGTATGGCTACACCTTC.

The chain is built from TRBV12-3 or TRBV12-4 and TRBJ2-6; 7 nucleotides line up with TRBD2. V shed 8 bases, J shed 2 bases, and the junction held 15 bases outside the gene matches. The length of the CDR3 is 18 residues. CDR3 DNA: TGTGCCAGCTCGAGTGGCGGGGGACGGGTGACTGGGGCCAACGTCCTGACTTTC. Amino acids: CASSSGGGRVTGANVLTF.

The DNA for the CDR3 is TGTGCCAGCAGGATCACGGGCACAGATACGCAGTATTTT. Protein sequence: CASRITGTDTQYF. The chain has TRBV6-5 and TRBJ2-3; D unresolved. V lost 6 bases, J lost 1 base, and 8 bases lay in between. In germline, CDR1 is MNHEY, CDR2 SVGAGI. The CDR3 totals 13 residues.

V usage is TRBV3-1 and J usage is TRBJ1-5; possibly TRBD1 for D (6 bases). Germline assignment: CDR1 LGHDT and CDR2 YNNKEL (reference sequence). Trimming took off 2 bases at V and 6 bases at J, with 11 bases between the two ends. This CDR3 comprises 14 residues. CDR3 DNA sequence: TGTGCCAGCAGCCAAACAGGGATCACTCAGCCCCAGCATTTT. Its translation: CASSQTGITQPQHF.

Remarks on this clonotype: One end of the junction is discordant with germline, which a read error may explain. This chain links TRBV29-1 with TRBJ2-1; D unclear. This CDR3 has 13 residues. The germline V gene has CDR1 SQVTM and CDR2 ANQGSEA. CDR3: CSAEKSSYNEQFF. DNA of the CDR3: TGCAGCGCTGAAAAGAGCTCCTACAATGAGCAGTTCTTC.

The CDR3 DNA reads as TGCAGTGCTAATAAAGCGGGGGGCTACGTTGAGCAGTTCTTC. This translates into CSANKAGGYVEQFF. The chain is built from TRBV20-1 and TRBJ2-1; 9 bases match TRBD2. This CDR3 is 14 amino acids long. Germline V gives CDR1 DFQATT, CDR2 SNEGSKA (reference sequence). Trimming took 4 bases from V and 9 from J; bases not matched to a gene: 10.

This clonotype has more than one count but fewer than ten. The V and J genes are TRBV6-5 and TRBJ2-7; perhaps D is TRBD1 or TRBD2 (5 bases each). In germline, CDR1 is MNHEY, CDR2 SVGAGI. V was pared by 4 bases and J by 2 bases, with 15 bases between. This CDR3 comprises 15 residues. CDR3 sequence: CASSSSPWDAYEQYV. The DNA of the CDR3 is TGTGCCAGCAGTTCATCCCCTTGGGACGCCTACGAGCAGTACGTC.

This clonotype was picked up one time. The V call is TRBV6-1, the J call TRBJ2-1; tentatively, D is TRBD1 (6 bases). V lost 5 bases to trimming and J lost 4 bases, with 18 bases between them. CDR3 length: 16 amino acids. The germline V gene encodes CDR1 MNHNS and CDR2 SASEGT. The CDR3 sequence is CASSPRQDLIYNEQFF. For the CDR3, the DNA is TGTGCCAGCAGTCCGAGACAGGACCTAATTTACAATGAGCAGTTCTTC.

This clonotype was counted a single time. The V and J genes are TRBV5-4 and TRBJ2-3, with D possibly being TRBD2 (5 bases). This CDR3 is 14 amino acids long. Trimming took 4 bases from V and 0 from J, leaving 9 bases between them. Germline V gives CDR1 SGHNT, CDR2 YYREEE (reference sequence). CDR3 DNA sequence: TGTGCCAGCAGCACGCGGGCGAGCACAGATACGCAGTATTTT. This gives the protein CASSTRASTDTQYF.

The CDR3: CASSTSGVTDTQYF. The CDR3 DNA reads TGTGCCAGCTCAACGAGCGGGGTCACAGATACGCAGTATTTT. The chain recombines TRBV18 with TRBJ2-3; the match to TRBD2 covers 7 bases. Germline CDR1 is KGHSH and CDR2 is LQKENI. The V gene end was trimmed by 5 bases and the J gene end by 2 bases; junction bases not matched to a gene: 4. The CDR3 is 14 amino acids.

The V and J genes are TRBV2 and TRBJ2-3; TRBD2 agrees at 10 bases. CDR3 length: 15 residues. CDR1 SNHLY and CDR2 FYNNEI come from the germline V gene. V dropped 6 bases and J dropped 2; count of bases not matched to a gene: 5. For the CDR3, the DNA is TGTGCCAGCAGGAAGCGGGGGGGCGACACAGATACGCAGTATTTT. Its translation: CASRKRGGDTDTQYF.

Here the CDR3 reads CSATRGNGNQPQHF. The CDR3 DNA is TGCAGTGCGACGCGGGGGAACGGCAATCAGCCCCAGCATTTT. The V gene is TRBV20-1, the J gene TRBJ1-5, with a tentative D call TRBD1 (5 bases). In germline, CDR1 is DFQATT, CDR2 SNEGSKA (reference sequence). V was shortened by 6 bases and J by 2 bases, with 14 bases between the two germline ends. The CDR3 is 14 residues long.

J is TRBJ1-2 and V is TRBV5-1; D gene unclear. Trimming left V 1 base short and J 8 bases short, with 12 bases between. Germline values: CDR1 SGHRS, CDR2 YFSETQ. This CDR3 region has 13 residues. This CDR3 is CASSLTETQGYTF. CDR3 nucleotides: TGCGCCAGCAGCTTGACGGAAACCCAAGGCTACACCTTC.

The chain employs TRBV6-6 and TRBJ2-2, with unresolved D. Between the trimmed V and J ends, which lost 5 bases and 8 bases, there was a span of 12 bases. Per the germline V gene, CDR1 is MNHNY and CDR2 is SVGAGI (reference sequence). The CDR3 contains 13 residues. This chain's CDR3 is CASSPHPSGELFF. The CDR3 bases are TGTGCCAGCAGTCCCCATCCGTCGGGGGAGCTGTTTTTT.

The chain joins TRBV3-1 to TRBJ1-5; maybe TRBD1 (5 bases). Deletions cut 1 base from V and 7 bases from J, with 8 bases between. This CDR3 is built from 13 residues. Looked up from germline, CDR1 is LGHDT and CDR2 is YNNKEL (reference sequence). CDR3 DNA: TGTGCCAGCAGCCAAGGAGGGGAACAGCCCCAGCATTTT. Encoded protein: CASSQGGEQPQHF.